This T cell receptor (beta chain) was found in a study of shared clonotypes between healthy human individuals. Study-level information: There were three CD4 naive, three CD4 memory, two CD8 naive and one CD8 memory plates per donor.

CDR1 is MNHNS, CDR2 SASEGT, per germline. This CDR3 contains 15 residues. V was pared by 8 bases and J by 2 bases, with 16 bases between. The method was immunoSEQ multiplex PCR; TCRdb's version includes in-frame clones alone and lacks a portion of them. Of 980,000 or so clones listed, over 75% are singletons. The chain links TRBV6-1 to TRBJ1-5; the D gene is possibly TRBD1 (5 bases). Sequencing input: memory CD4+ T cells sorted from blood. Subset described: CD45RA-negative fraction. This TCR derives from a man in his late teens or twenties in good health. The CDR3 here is CASGKGREGNQPQHF. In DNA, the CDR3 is TGTGCCAGCGGGAAGGGCAGGGAGGGCAATCAGCCCCAGCATTTT.